This T cell receptor (beta chain) stems from a study of blood T cell repertoires in COVID-19. Study-wide context: The cDNA or gDNA used as material had been derived from T cells, B-cell-depleted T cells, or PBMCs.

Authors' data handling: Amplification of reference gene primers provided the estimated nucleated cell counts. Only in-frame clones appear in the TCRdb table, and some are missing; sequencing was by immunoSEQ multiplex PCR. Clone size and V and J calls were adopted from that table, with D and trimming inferred from the DNA. Here the sample spans 95,000 to 100,000 clones, approximately 92% being singletons. Trimming left V 7 bases short and J 8 bases short, with 11 bases between. Germline lookup yields CDR1 SQVTM and CDR2 ANQGSEA. CDR3 length equals 10 residues. The clonotype was recovered from a man in his fifties with active COVID-19. The sample was peripheral blood. This chain joins TRBV29-1 and TRBJ1-2; D gene unclear. The CDR3 spells CSALSVGYTF. The CDR3 DNA sequence: TGCAGCGCCCTAAGTGTAGGCTACACCTTC.